A selection of T cell receptor beta chains follows, all from one sample in a study of blood T cell repertoires in COVID-19. Clones were read by immunoSEQ multiplex PCR, and TCRdb kept only the in-frame ones, dropping some. This sample has some 270,000 clones, with roughly 88% found just once. Sequences were obtained from PBMCs or T cells enriched from blood (not recorded which). Every receptor here comes from a woman in her thirties or forties who had been exposed to COVID-19. CDR3s include the opening cysteine and the closing phenylalanine or tryptophan. Each record gives: V gene, J gene, CDR3 protein.

v_call: TRBV6-5; j_call: TRBJ2-1; cdr3_aa: CASTVGGVSGNEQFF
v_call: TRBV18; j_call: TRBJ2-1; cdr3_aa: CASSPGLAGGSEQFF
v_call: TRBV4-1; j_call: TRBJ1-4; cdr3_aa: CASSERTGFGKLFF
v_call: TRBV19; j_call: TRBJ1-3; cdr3_aa: CASRDWSSGNTIYF
v_call: TRBV10-3; j_call: TRBJ2-1; cdr3_aa: CAISEGGRAGNEQFF
v_call: TRBV4-1; j_call: TRBJ2-3; cdr3_aa: CASSPHDQRGAPSTDTQYF
v_call: TRBV2; j_call: TRBJ1-1; cdr3_aa: CASRQLTVGTEAFF
v_call: TRBV20-1; j_call: TRBJ2-1; cdr3_aa: CSARPGGEQFF
v_call: TRBV18; j_call: TRBJ2-1; cdr3_aa: CASSPLATSYNEQFF
v_call: TRBV27; j_call: TRBJ1-4; cdr3_aa: CASSPQGSTNEKLFF
v_call: TRBV2; j_call: TRBJ1-1; cdr3_aa: CATNRGLGAEAFF
v_call: TRBV10-3; j_call: TRBJ2-3; cdr3_aa: CAISESSGQGGSTQYF
v_call: TRBV7-3; j_call: TRBJ1-1; cdr3_aa: CASSEQGVRDTEAFF
v_call: TRBV21-1; j_call: TRBJ2-7; cdr3_aa: CASSKRSEQYF
v_call: TRBV7-8; j_call: TRBJ1-5; cdr3_aa: CASSGPGSNQPQHF
v_call: TRBV11-2; j_call: TRBJ1-4; cdr3_aa: CASSLGSGDEKLFF
v_call: TRBV2; j_call: TRBJ2-5; cdr3_aa: CASSGKERDRAKQETQYF
v_call: TRBV5-4; j_call: TRBJ1-3; cdr3_aa: CASSSPGQISGNTIYF
v_call: TRBV20-1; j_call: TRBJ1-2; cdr3_aa: CSASGTGNTF
v_call: TRBV5-1; j_call: TRBJ1-2; cdr3_aa: CASSESGQPYGYTF
v_call: TRBV2; j_call: TRBJ1-2; cdr3_aa: CASSEALRGSGYTF
v_call: TRBV25-1; j_call: TRBJ2-7; cdr3_aa: CASSRQGGSYEQYF
v_call: TRBV6-6; j_call: TRBJ2-1; cdr3_aa: CASGSRYEQFF
v_call: TRBV28; j_call: TRBJ2-1; cdr3_aa: CASSAAGLREFF
v_call: TRBV25-1; j_call: TRBJ2-1; cdr3_aa: CASSGQVYNEQFF
v_call: TRBV7-9; j_call: TRBJ1-2; cdr3_aa: CASSLSVPTHGYTF
v_call: TRBV6-5; j_call: TRBJ1-4; cdr3_aa: CASSNTGVNEKLFF
v_call: TRBV12-5; j_call: TRBJ1-2; cdr3_aa: CASGLIGQQEAIKHGYTF
v_call: TRBV6-4; j_call: TRBJ1-5; cdr3_aa: CASSAQGNQPQHF
v_call: TRBV10-1; j_call: TRBJ1-1; cdr3_aa: CASRLRGCMAFF
v_call: TRBV6-5; j_call: TRBJ2-7; cdr3_aa: CASSTRDRYYEQYF
v_call: TRBV6-5; j_call: TRBJ1-1; cdr3_aa: CASSSLAGVRTEAFF
v_call: TRBV2; j_call: TRBJ2-3; cdr3_aa: CASSSQGTDTQYF
v_call: TRBV6-5; j_call: TRBJ1-3; cdr3_aa: CASRLARADGNTIYF
v_call: TRBV28; j_call: TRBJ1-5; cdr3_aa: CASHDRAQPQHF
v_call: TRBV5-1; j_call: TRBJ2-3; cdr3_aa: CASSAGQGTDTQYF
v_call: TRBV6-6; j_call: TRBJ1-1; cdr3_aa: CASSYTGITEAFF
v_call: TRBV28; j_call: TRBJ2-7; cdr3_aa: CASSTLTGTGAGEQYF
v_call: TRBV7-9; j_call: TRBJ1-1; cdr3_aa: CASSLEGGTTVAFF
v_call: TRBV30; j_call: TRBJ2-1; cdr3_aa: CAWGGGTSNTVEQFF
v_call: TRBV7-9; j_call: TRBJ1-1; cdr3_aa: CASSLTGVHTEAFF
v_call: TRBV6-1; j_call: TRBJ1-3; cdr3_aa: CASSERGERQGNTIYF
v_call: TRBV4-2; j_call: TRBJ2-5; cdr3_aa: CASSQDRPSGTYSGETQYF
v_call: TRBV27; j_call: TRBJ1-6; cdr3_aa: CASPGQEGDNDNSPLHF
v_call: TRBV30; j_call: TRBJ2-7; cdr3_aa: CAWRDNSYEQYF
v_call: TRBV4-3; j_call: TRBJ2-2; cdr3_aa: CASSQEYSERGAYTGELFF
v_call: TRBV2; j_call: TRBJ1-4; cdr3_aa: CASNLPGQGNEKLFF
v_call: TRBV29-1; j_call: TRBJ1-1; cdr3_aa: CSVQRTTLNTEAFF
v_call: TRBV7-2; j_call: TRBJ1-3; cdr3_aa: CASSKRTGENTIYF
v_call: TRBV18; j_call: TRBJ2-7; cdr3_aa: CASSPKAAGSSYEQYF
v_call: TRBV2; j_call: TRBJ1-5; cdr3_aa: CASAGLQKSNQPQHF
v_call: TRBV6-5; j_call: TRBJ1-5; cdr3_aa: CASTDSQPQHF
v_call: TRBV11-3; j_call: TRBJ1-1; cdr3_aa: CASSPRTGNTEAFF